Listed below are T cell receptor beta chains from one sample, sequenced in a study. MiXCR was run by TCRdb on the 5' RACE reads, yielding one entry per CDR3 protein. The repertoire holds around 29,000 distinct CDR3 sequences, with under 30% as singletons. The sample was naive CD4+ T cells sorted from a lymph node. These receptors all come from a female donor with breast cancer. The conserved cysteine and the conserved F or W are not part of the CDR3 here.

V gene,J gene,CDR3 protein
TRBV5-1,TRBJ2-7,ASSLDNTYEQY
TRBV9,TRBJ2-1,ASSVDGGLNEQF
TRBV7-2,TRBJ1-5,ASSPLGVGQPQH
TRBV5-5,TRBJ1-2,ASSLVEGPNYGYT
TRBV6-6,TRBJ2-7,ASSYSLAEGYEQY
TRBV9,TRBJ2-1,ASGVGPEGAYNEQF
TRBV20-1,TRBJ2-1,SARTATDNEQF
TRBV27,TRBJ2-1,ASSLRGANSYNEQF
TRBV5-1,TRBJ1-1,TSSSAGTGAEAF
TRBV6-1,TRBJ1-1,ASSEVRVRSTEAF
TRBV15,TRBJ2-7,ATSLLLGSYEQY
TRBV5-4,TRBJ2-1,ASSLEGTRANEQF
TRBV5-4,TRBJ2-3,ASGLGSEAQY
TRBV7-2,TRBJ2-3,ASSLVSVDTQY
TRBV7-6,TRBJ2-7,ASSLELESPYEQY
TRBV29-1,TRBJ2-7,SVEEDEQY
TRBV6-5,TRBJ2-3,ASSYSRDTQY
TRBV4-1,TRBJ2-6,ASSHTGGAGANVLT
TRBV12-3/TRBV12-4,TRBJ2-7,ASSISTYEQY
TRBV6-1,TRBJ2-7,ASRVLEGYEQY
TRBV29-1,TRBJ1-4,SVVVGLGEKLF
TRBV12-3/TRBV12-4,TRBJ2-1,ASSRGLAGKRF
TRBV12-3/TRBV12-4,TRBJ2-7,ASTHGYEQY
TRBV6-1,TRBJ1-2,ASSFRDGYYT
TRBV18,TRBJ2-3,ASSPVAASGTTDTQY
TRBV5-1,TRBJ2-2,ASSLARGGTGELF
TRBV6-2/TRBV6-3,TRBJ2-5,ASTTPRTPRTQY
TRBV3-1,TRBJ2-7,ASSLRSYGYEQY
TRBV7-7,TRBJ2-3,ASSLQGSTDTQY
TRBV5-1,TRBJ2-7,ASSLVQGLYEQY
TRBV20-1,TRBJ2-1,SARERGGLAGLGKTYNEQF
TRBV10-3,TRBJ1-2,AISETANYGYT